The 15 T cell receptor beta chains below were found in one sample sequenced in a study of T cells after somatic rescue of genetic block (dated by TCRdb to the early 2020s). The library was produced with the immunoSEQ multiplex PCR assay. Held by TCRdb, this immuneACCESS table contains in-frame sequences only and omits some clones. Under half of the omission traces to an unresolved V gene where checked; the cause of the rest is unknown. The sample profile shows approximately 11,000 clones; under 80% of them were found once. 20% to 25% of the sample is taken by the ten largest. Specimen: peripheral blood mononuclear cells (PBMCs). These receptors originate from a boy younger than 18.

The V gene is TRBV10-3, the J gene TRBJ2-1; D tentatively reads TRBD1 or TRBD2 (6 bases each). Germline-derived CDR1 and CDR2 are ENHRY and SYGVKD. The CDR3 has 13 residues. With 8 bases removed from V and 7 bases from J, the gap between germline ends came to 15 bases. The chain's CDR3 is CAIGGPYRNEQFF. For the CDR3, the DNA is TGTGCCATCGGGGGGCCTTATCGGAATGAGCAGTTCTTC.

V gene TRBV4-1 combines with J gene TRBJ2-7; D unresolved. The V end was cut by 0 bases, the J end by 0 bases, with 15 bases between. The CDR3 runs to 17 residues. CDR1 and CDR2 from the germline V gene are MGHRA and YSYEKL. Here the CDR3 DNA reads TGCGCCAGCAGCCAAGATCCCGGGTCCCCGTACTCCTACGAGCAGTACTTC. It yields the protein CASSQDPGSPYSYEQYF.

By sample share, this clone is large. The CDR3 is CASSSGAYEQYF. CDR3 nucleotides: TGTGCCAGCAGCTCAGGGGCCTACGAGCAGTACTTC. The chain has TRBV7-9 and TRBJ2-7, with TRBD1 as a possible D gene (6 bases). From germline, CDR1 is SEHNR and CDR2 FQNEAQ (reference sequence). CDR3 size: 12 residues. Trimming removed 4 bases from V and 2 bases from J, with 6 bases in between. Full variable domain (rest looked up from reference TRBV7-9 and TRBJ2-7): DTGVSQNPRHKITKRGQNVTFRCDPISEHNRLYWYRQTLGQGPEFLTYFQNEAQLEKSRLLSDRFSAERPKGSFSTLEIQRTEQGDSAMYLCASSSGAYEQYFGPGTRLTVT.

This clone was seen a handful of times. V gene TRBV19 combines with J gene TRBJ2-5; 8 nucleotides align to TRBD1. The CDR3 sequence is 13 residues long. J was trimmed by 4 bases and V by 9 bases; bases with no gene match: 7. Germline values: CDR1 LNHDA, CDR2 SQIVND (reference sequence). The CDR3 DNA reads TGTGCCAGCAGCAGGGGGCAGGGAGAGACCCAGTACTTC. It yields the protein CASSRGQGETQYF.

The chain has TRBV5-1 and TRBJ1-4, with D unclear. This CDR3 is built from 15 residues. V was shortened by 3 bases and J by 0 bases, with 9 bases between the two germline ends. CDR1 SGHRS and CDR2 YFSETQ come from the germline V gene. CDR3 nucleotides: TGCGCCAGCAGCTCAACCTTATCAACTAATGAAAAACTGTTTTTT. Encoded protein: CASSSTLSTNEKLFF.

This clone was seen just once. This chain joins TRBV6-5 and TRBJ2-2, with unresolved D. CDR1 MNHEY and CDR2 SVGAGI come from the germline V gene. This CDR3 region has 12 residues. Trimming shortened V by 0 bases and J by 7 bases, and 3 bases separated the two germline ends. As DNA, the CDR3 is TGTGCCAGCAGTTACTCGGTCGGGGAGCTGTTTTTT. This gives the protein CASSYSVGELFF.

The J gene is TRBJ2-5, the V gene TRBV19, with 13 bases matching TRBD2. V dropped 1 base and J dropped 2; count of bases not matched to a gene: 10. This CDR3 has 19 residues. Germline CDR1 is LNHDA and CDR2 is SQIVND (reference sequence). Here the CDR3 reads CASSIVPTSGRALQETQYF. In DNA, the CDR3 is TGTGCCAGTAGTATAGTCCCAACTAGCGGGAGGGCTTTACAAGAGACCCAGTACTTC. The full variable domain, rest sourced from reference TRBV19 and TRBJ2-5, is DGGITQSPKYLFRKEGQNVTLSCEQNLNHDAMYWYRQDPGQGLRLIYYSQIVNDFQKGDIAEGYSVSREKKESFPLTVTSAQKNPTAFYLCASSIVPTSGRALQETQYFGPGTRLLVL.

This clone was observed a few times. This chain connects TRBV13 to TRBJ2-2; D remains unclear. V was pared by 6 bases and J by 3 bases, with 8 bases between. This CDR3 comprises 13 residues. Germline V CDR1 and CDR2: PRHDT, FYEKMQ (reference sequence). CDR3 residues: CASSFQDTGELFF. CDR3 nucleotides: TGTGCCAGCAGTTTCCAGGACACCGGGGAGCTGTTTTTT.

CDR3 region: CASSLDLIPAGREKLFF. The CDR3 bases are TGTGCCAGCAGCTTAGACCTCATTCCGGCGGGGAGAGAAAAACTGTTTTTT. The V and J genes are TRBV7-9 and TRBJ1-4; no clear D gene. Trimming stripped 1 base from V and 8 bases from J, with 20 bases between. CDR1 is SEHNR and CDR2 is FQNEAQ in the germline V gene (reference sequence). There are 17 residues in the CDR3. Variable domain in full (rest from reference TRBV7-9 and TRBJ1-4): DTGVSQNPRHKITKRGQNVTFRCDPISEHNRLYWYRQTLGQGPEFLTYFQNEAQLEKSRLLSDRFSAERPKGSFSTLEIQRTEQGDSAMYLCASSLDLIPAGREKLFFGSGTQLSVL.

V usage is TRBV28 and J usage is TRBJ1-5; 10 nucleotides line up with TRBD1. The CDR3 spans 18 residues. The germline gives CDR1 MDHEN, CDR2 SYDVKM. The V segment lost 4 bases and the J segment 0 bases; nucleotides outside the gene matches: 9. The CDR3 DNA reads TGTGCCAGCAGTTGGTGGGACAGGGGCGGGTATAGCAATCAGCCCCAGCATTTT. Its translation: CASSWWDRGGYSNQPQHF.

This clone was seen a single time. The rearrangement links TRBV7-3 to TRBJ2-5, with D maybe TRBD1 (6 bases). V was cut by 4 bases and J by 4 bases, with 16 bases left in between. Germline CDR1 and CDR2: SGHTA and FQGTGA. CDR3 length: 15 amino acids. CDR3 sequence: CASSWDTSTGETQYF. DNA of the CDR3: TGTGCCAGCAGCTGGGACACATCCACGGGAGAGACCCAGTACTTC. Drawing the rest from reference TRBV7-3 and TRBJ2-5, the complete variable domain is GAGVSQTPSNKVTEKGKYVELRCDPISGHTALYWYRQSLGQGPEFLIYFQGTGAADDSGLPNDRFFAVRPEGSVSTLKIQRTERGDSAVYLCASSWDTSTGETQYFGPGTRLLVL.

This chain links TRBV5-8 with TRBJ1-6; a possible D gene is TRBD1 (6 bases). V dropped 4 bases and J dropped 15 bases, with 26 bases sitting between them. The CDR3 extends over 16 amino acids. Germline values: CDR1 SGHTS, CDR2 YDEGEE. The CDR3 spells CASSRDTAGLGLGLHF. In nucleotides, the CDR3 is TGTGCCAGCAGCAGGGACACCGCCGGTTTAGGACTCGGCCTCCACTTT.

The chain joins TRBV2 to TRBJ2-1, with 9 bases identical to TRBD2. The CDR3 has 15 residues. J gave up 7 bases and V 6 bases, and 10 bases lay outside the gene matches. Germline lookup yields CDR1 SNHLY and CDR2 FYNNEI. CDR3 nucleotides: TGTGCCAGCAGCAGGCCCTCTAGCGGGGCTAATGAGCAGTTCTTC. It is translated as CASSRPSSGANEQFF. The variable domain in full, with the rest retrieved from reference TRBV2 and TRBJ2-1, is EPEVTQTPSHQVTQMGQEVILRCVPISNHLYFYWYRQILGQKVEFLVSFYNNEISEKSEIFDDQFSVERPDGSNFTLKIRSTKLEDSAMYFCASSRPSSGANEQFFGPGTRLTVL.

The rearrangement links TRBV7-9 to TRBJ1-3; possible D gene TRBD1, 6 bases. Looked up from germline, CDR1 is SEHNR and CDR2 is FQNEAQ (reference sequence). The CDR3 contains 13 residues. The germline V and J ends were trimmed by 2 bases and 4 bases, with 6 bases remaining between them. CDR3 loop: CASSLRGGNTIYF. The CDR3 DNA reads TGTGCCAGCAGCTTAAGGGGGGGAAACACCATATATTTT.

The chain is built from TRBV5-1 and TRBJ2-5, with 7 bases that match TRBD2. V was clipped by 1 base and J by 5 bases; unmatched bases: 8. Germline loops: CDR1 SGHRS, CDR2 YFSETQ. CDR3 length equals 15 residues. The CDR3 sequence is CASSLWPGGTETQYF. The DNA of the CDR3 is TGCGCCAGCAGCTTGTGGCCGGGAGGCACGGAGACCCAGTACTTC.